The 18 T cell receptor beta chains below all came from one sample that was sequenced in a study of blood T cell repertoires in COVID-19. The table came from immunoSEQ multiplex PCR; TCRdb's copy has only in-frame clones and leaves some out. The sample has about 34,000 clones; roughly 90% are singletons. The source material was peripheral blood. These receptors were collected from a human donor with active COVID-19. The donor label of this sample is uncertain.

The chain links TRBV5-3 to TRBJ1-1, with 8 bases that match TRBD1. TRBV5-3 is an ORF, with its function uncertain. The CDR3 is made up of 15 amino acids. Trimming removed 4 bases from V and 4 bases from J; junction bases left unmatched: 9. In DNA form, the CDR3 reads TGTGCCAGAAGCCCGGAACAGGGGGTAGGCACTGAAGCTTTCTTT. Protein: CARSPEQGVGTEAFF.

This clone was picked up a small number of times. The chain joins TRBV3-1 (or the pseudogene TRBV3-2) to TRBJ2-7; D perhaps matches TRBD1 (5 bases). The CDR3 spans 13 residues. CDR1 is LGHDT and CDR2 is YNNKEL in the germline V gene (reference sequence). V was shortened by 2 bases and J by 5 bases, with 10 bases between the two germline ends. The CDR3 loop reads CASSQQGTHEQYF. CDR3 nucleotide sequence: TGTGCCAGCAGCCAACAGGGTACCCACGAGCAGTACTTC.

This chain joins TRBV6-2 or TRBV6-3 and TRBJ2-7; 8 nucleotides line up with TRBD2. Germline CDR1 reads MNHEY; CDR2 reads SVGEGT. The CDR3 extends over 15 amino acids. V gave up 7 bases and J gave up 2 bases; unmatched junction bases: 10. CDR3 sequence (DNA): TGTGCCAGCACCCCTGAGCGGGGGCCCCCCTACGAGCAGTACTTC. It codes for CASTPERGPPYEQYF.

The chain is built from TRBV18 and TRBJ2-6; no clear D. Germline assignment: CDR1 KGHSH and CDR2 LQKENI. With 7 bases removed from V and 0 bases from J, the gap between germline ends came to 10 bases. The CDR3 contains 15 residues. This CDR3 reads CASFGPFSGANVLTF. CDR3 DNA: TGTGCCAGCTTTGGGCCCTTCTCTGGGGCCAACGTCCTGACTTTC. Complete variable domain (other parts from reference TRBV18 and TRBJ2-6): NAGVMQNPRHLVRRRGQEARLRCSPMKGHSHVYWYRQLPEEGLKFMVYLQKENIIDESGMPKERFSAEFPKEGPSILRIQQVVRGDSAAYFCASFGPFSGANVLTFGAGSRLTVL.

V usage is TRBV5-1 and J usage is TRBJ2-3, with 9 bases that match TRBD2. The CDR3 is 16 residues long. Germline CDR1 and CDR2: SGHRS and YFSETQ. After removal of 1 base from V and 1 base from J, the junction contained 4 bases not matched to a gene. The CDR3 is CASSLRIAGGTDTQYF. The CDR3 coding sequence is TGCGCCAGCAGCTTGAGGATAGCGGGGGGCACAGATACGCAGTATTTT.

The J gene is TRBJ1-4, the V gene TRBV3-1 (or the pseudogene TRBV3-2); no clear D. CDR3 length: 18 residues. In germline, CDR1 is LGHDT, CDR2 YNNKEL (reference sequence). V was shortened by 2 bases and J by 8 bases, with 24 bases between the two germline ends. The DNA for the CDR3 is TGTGCCAGCAGCCAAAGTGCGACTCGGCCAGAGAAAAACGAAAAACTGTTTTTT. It translates to CASSQSATRPEKNEKLFF.

V gene TRBV19 combines with J gene TRBJ1-2; TRBD1 matches 8 bases. The CDR3 sequence is 18 residues long. The germline CDR1 and CDR2 sequences are LNHDA and SQIVND (reference sequence). Unmatched junction bases numbered 20, after V lost 7 bases and J lost 4 bases. This CDR3 reads CASMGPIRGRISGYGYTF. In nucleotides, the CDR3 is TGTGCCAGTATGGGCCCGATCAGGGGGCGCATCAGTGGCTATGGCTACACCTTC.

On this clone itself: The sample holds other DNA sequences that translate to the same CDR3. The V call is TRBV4-3, the J call TRBJ1-2; the match to TRBD1 covers 9 bases. The CDR3 totals 14 residues. Looked up from germline, CDR1 is LGHNA and CDR2 is YSLEER. Germline trimming cut 4 bases from V and 7 bases from J; bases unmatched to any gene: 7. Here the CDR3 reads CASSLGQGSGGYTF. The CDR3 coding sequence is TGCGCCAGCAGCCTGGGACAGGGTTCGGGTGGCTACACCTTC.

This chain uses TRBV6-5 with TRBJ1-1; D perhaps matches TRBD1 (5 bases). The ends were cut back, 6 bases at V and 3 bases at J, with 11 bases in the middle. This CDR3 contains 13 residues. CDR1 is MNHEY and CDR2 is SVGAGI in the germline V gene. CDR3 coding DNA: TGTGCCAGCAGGCGAGACAGCTACACTGAAGCTTTCTTT. Translating gives CASRRDSYTEAFF.

This sequence joins TRBV7-2 and TRBJ1-6; 7 nucleotides agree with TRBD1. Losses at the gene ends were 7 bases for V and 7 bases for J; bases not matched to a gene: 10. The CDR3 sequence is 15 residues long. The germline gives CDR1 SGHTA, CDR2 FQGNSA. CDR3 DNA: TGTGCCAGCACCGCCAGACAGGGACGAAATTCACCCCTCCACTTT. It yields the protein CASTARQGRNSPLHF.

Comments on this clone: The sample contains more than one DNA sequence encoding this CDR3. This chain joins TRBV7-2 and TRBJ2-1, with TRBD2 matching 10 bases. Per the germline V gene, CDR1 is SGHTA and CDR2 is FQGNSA. This CDR3 spans 15 amino acids. J was trimmed by 4 bases and V by 4 bases; bases with no gene match: 4. The CDR3: CASSSSGGPYNEQFF. CDR3 sequence (DNA): TGTGCCAGCAGCTCTAGCGGGGGACCATACAATGAGCAGTTCTTC.

This rearrangement joins TRBV5-1 to TRBJ2-3, with 9 bases identical to TRBD2. V shed 4 bases, J shed 3 bases, and the junction held 6 bases outside the gene matches. CDR3 length: 15 residues. Germline values: CDR1 SGHRS, CDR2 YFSETQ. The CDR3 protein is CASSGPGLATDTQYF. CDR3 nucleotides: TGCGCCAGCAGCGGGCCCGGACTAGCGACAGATACGCAGTATTTT.

The chain carries TRBV5-5 and TRBJ1-5, with 8 bases that match TRBD1. The CDR3 sequence is 13 residues long. V shed 4 bases, J shed 7 bases, and the junction held 4 bases outside the gene matches. CDR1 SGHKS and CDR2 YYEKEE come from the germline V gene (reference sequence). CDR3 sequence reads: CASSPDRAQPQHF. The CDR3 nucleotides read TGTGCCAGCAGCCCGGACAGGGCGCAGCCCCAGCATTTT.

This clone is termed medium-sized (0.01 to 0.1%). This sequence joins TRBV6-2 or TRBV6-3 and TRBJ2-5; 10 bases align to TRBD2. Germline V gives CDR1 MNHEY, CDR2 SVGEGT. The CDR3 extends over 15 amino acids. The trim removed 5 bases at V and 4 bases at J, leaving 7 bases unmatched. DNA of the CDR3: TGTGCCAGCAGTCGGAGCGGGGGGGCCGTAGAGACCCAGTACTTC. It is translated as CASSRSGGAVETQYF.

This rearrangement joins TRBV6-2 or TRBV6-3 to TRBJ1-2; 8 bases line up with TRBD1. Germline values: CDR1 MNHEY, CDR2 SVGEGT. Trimming removed 0 bases from V and 7 bases from J; junction bases left unmatched: 1. This CDR3 contains 13 residues. CDR3 region: CASSYSDRAGYTF. Here the CDR3 DNA reads TGTGCCAGCAGTTACTCGGACAGGGCTGGCTACACCTTC.

This chain uses TRBV6-5 with TRBJ1-1; 7 bases map to TRBD1. The length of the CDR3 is 14 residues. Germline trimming cut 6 bases from V and 5 bases from J; bases unmatched to any gene: 9. In germline, CDR1 is MNHEY, CDR2 SVGAGI. CDR3 amino acids: CASRQAQGRTEAFF. In DNA, the CDR3 is TGTGCCAGCAGACAAGCACAGGGGCGTACTGAAGCTTTCTTT.

The V gene is TRBV7-8, the J gene TRBJ2-3, with D tentatively TRBD1 (6 bases). V was pared by 6 bases and J by 3 bases, with 13 bases between. Germline V lookup: CDR1 SGHVS, CDR2 FQNEAQ. The CDR3 has 14 residues. CDR3 region: CASRQRRGTDTQYF. The DNA of the CDR3 is TGTGCCAGCAGACAGAGAAGGGGGACAGATACGCAGTATTTT.

The genes are TRBV7-3 and TRBJ2-1, with D tentatively TRBD1 (5 bases). This CDR3 spans 14 amino acids. Trimming removed 2 bases from V and 7 bases from J, with 12 bases in between. The germline V gene has CDR1 SGHTA and CDR2 FQGTGA. This CDR3 reads CASSLGAGDNEQFF. The CDR3, as DNA: TGTGCCAGCAGCTTAGGGGCTGGTGATAATGAGCAGTTCTTC.